This entry lists 8 T cell receptor beta chains sequenced from one sample in a study of T cells in Graves' hyperthyroidism and ophthalmopathy (dated by TCRdb to about 2019). Libraries came from multiplex PCR. Sequencing was performed on an Illumina HiSeq 2000. The TCR beta CDR3 regions were amplified from RNA transcripts. The TCR CDR3 was subjected to a first round of RT-PCR using the HTBI primer set and the Qiagen OneStep RT-PCR kit. The public sequencing data were trimmed at Q25 with fastp and processed into clonotypes with MiXCR by TCRdb, which kept only in-frame beta chains. Rows matching on CDR3 protein sequence are summarized as one entry with the most common DNA and genes. This sample gives 500,000 to 750,000 distinct CDR3 sequences in total; approximately 15% of them show up just once. The ten most abundant clones make up 6.5% to 9% of the sample. Sequences were obtained from blood. Receptors were obtained from a woman between 18 and 30 years old with Graves' ophthalmopathy.

In this sample, this clonotype turned up many times. The chain carries TRBV7-2 and TRBJ2-7; 9 bases are shared with TRBD1. Unmatched junction bases numbered 5, after V lost 4 bases and J lost 4 bases. The CDR3 is 14 residues long. Germline CDR1 SGHTA, CDR2 FQGNSA. The CDR3 coding sequence is TGTGCCAGCAGCTCCGCGGACAGGGGATACGAGCAGTACTTC. It encodes CASSSADRGYEQYF.

This chain uses TRBV20-1 with TRBJ2-5, with a weak D call TRBD2 (5 bases). This CDR3 contains 13 residues. The germline V and J ends were trimmed by 6 bases and 4 bases, with 15 bases remaining between them. CDR1 and CDR2 from the germline V gene are DFQATT and SNEGSKA (reference sequence). The CDR3 nucleotides read TGCAGTGCCCAGCGGACTGGATTAGAGACCCAGTACTTC. It yields the protein CSAQRTGLETQYF.

This clonotype was counted ten times or more. This rearrangement joins TRBV27 to TRBJ2-1; 10 bases fit TRBD1. V shed 6 bases, J shed 2 bases, and the junction held 1 base outside the gene matches. The CDR3 totals 14 residues. Germline CDR1 reads MNHEY; CDR2 reads SMNVEV (reference sequence). The CDR3, as DNA: TGTGCCAGCAGGGGGACAGGGGCCTACAATGAGCAGTTCTTC. Translation gives CASRGTGAYNEQFF.

This clonotype appeared many times. The chain couples TRBV7-9 to TRBJ2-1; 8 bases align to TRBD2. The length of the CDR3 is 19 residues. CDR1 SEHNR and CDR2 FQNEAQ come from the germline V gene (reference sequence). V trimming: 4 bases; J trimming: 0 bases; junction bases outside the gene matches: 14. The CDR3 here is CASSSTRGGGWSSYNEQFF. The DNA for the CDR3 is TGTGCCAGCAGCTCTACAAGAGGCGGGGGGTGGAGCTCCTACAATGAGCAGTTCTTC.

The V call is TRBV3-1, the J call TRBJ2-1; TRBD1 is a possible D gene (6 bases). Germline-derived CDR1 and CDR2 are LGHDT and YNNKEL (reference sequence). This CDR3 region has 15 residues. The germline V and J ends were trimmed by 1 base and 7 bases, with 14 bases remaining between them. DNA of the CDR3: TGTGCCAGCAGCCAAGGGGTTTCAGGGGAGAATGAGCAGTTCTTC. Its protein product is CASSQGVSGENEQFF.

This clonotype has at least ten counts. V and J are TRBV28 and TRBJ1-1; unclear D gene. Germline V lookup: CDR1 MDHEN, CDR2 SYDVKM. Trimming cost V 8 bases and J 1 base, with 11 bases left between them. The CDR3 sequence is 13 residues long. The DNA of the CDR3 is TGTGCCAGCCGCCTGAGGTGGAACACTGAAGCTTTCTTT. Amino acid sequence: CASRLRWNTEAFF.

This clonotype was seen many times. This rearrangement joins TRBV28 to TRBJ1-1, with TRBD1 as a possible D gene (6 bases). This CDR3 spans 17 amino acids. Trimming took off 5 bases at V and 3 bases at J, with 22 bases between the two ends. Germline CDR1 reads MDHEN; CDR2 reads SYDVKM. The CDR3: CASSTIGTHGGDTEAFF. The CDR3 nucleotides are TGTGCCAGCAGTACAATCGGGACACACGGTGGGGACACTGAAGCTTTCTTT.

This clonotype has more than one count but fewer than ten. This chain joins TRBV7-9 and TRBJ2-1; D is undetermined. There are 14 residues in the CDR3. The germline V gene has CDR1 SEHNR and CDR2 FQNEAQ (reference sequence). The germline V and J ends were trimmed by 1 base and 8 bases, with 12 bases remaining between them. The CDR3 spells CASSLDSSMDEQFF. For the CDR3, the DNA is TGTGCCAGCAGCTTAGATTCTAGTATGGATGAGCAGTTCTTC.